This T cell receptor beta chain was sequenced for a study of a mutant IDH1 vaccine in newly diagnosed glioma. Study-wide context: Treatment recipients were approximately 60% male and about 40% female, and their mean age was around 40 years. Findings of the study overall: Variations in leading peripheral T cell clonotypes appeared to have no connection with pseudoprogression.

Time point noted: baseline, week 1 (first vaccination visit). The treatment here: pre-vaccination baseline after standard-of-care therapy. The CDR3 has 11 amino acids. Trimming left V 4 bases short and J 3 bases short, with 5 bases between. CDR1 is DFQATT and CDR2 is SNEGSKA in the germline V gene (reference sequence). Measured with immunoSEQ multiplex PCR; TCRdb has only the in-frame clones, and not every one. The top ten hold roughly a fifth of the sample, which has tens of thousands of clones, over 75% seen once. A remark on this clone: Its matching antigen is unknown.

This chain joins TRBV20-1 and TRBJ2-3, with D uncertain. This clonotype originated in a young man with glioma. The sequencing here drew on PBMCs, taken from a glioma patient treated with radiotherapy, temozolomide or both. CDR3 region: CSATVTDTQYF. CDR3 bases: TGCAGTGCTACAGTGACAGATACGCAGTATTTT.